This T cell receptor (beta chain) was profiled in a study of T-cell memory formation after mild COVID-19. TCRdb used MiXCR to reprocess the 5' RACE reads, holding one entry per CDR3 protein. The sample holds about 190,000 distinct CDR3 sequences, about 10% seen once. This clonotype has only a few counts. Its antigen is not identified. In germline, CDR1 is SQVTM, CDR2 ANQGSEA. The CDR3 runs 13 residues. V lost 6 bases, J lost 7 bases, and 17 bases lay in between. Study-level points and caveats: Within pre-infection memory, some responding clones were found, suggesting cross-reactive memory joined.

This clonotype was sampled from a man between 18 and 35 years old who had mild COVID-19 (a few samples of this study predate the infection). Cell type and time point are not known. The sequenced material came from PBMCs or a T cell subset sorted from them (not recorded which). The rearrangement uses TRBV29-1 and TRBJ2-3, with a weak D call TRBD2 (7 bases). In nucleotides, the CDR3 is TGCAGCGTCCGCCCGGGGGGCCTGTATACGCAGTATTTT. This gives the protein CSVRPGGLYTQYF.